The 5 T cell receptor beta chains below were found in one sample sequenced in a study of response to subunit inactivated influenza vaccine (dated by TCRdb to 2016 to 2018). The method behind the library was RT-PCR. TCRdb lists the instrument as Illumina HiSeq 2500. TCRdb ran its own pipeline on the public reads, namely fastp trimming at Q25 and MiXCR clone calling, and kept in-frame beta chains. Every CDR3 protein is listed once, alongside the most common genes and DNA of its rows. The sample profile shows 650,000 to 800,000 distinct CDR3 sequences; approximately 15% of them were found once. Around 6.5% of the sample lies in the top ten. Sequences were derived from PBMCs from blood, sampled 14 days before vaccination. The receptors here all came from a man between 45 and 60 years old who received an inactivated influenza vaccine. Donor details come from another sample of the same person, matched by shared clones.

The chain combines TRBV29-1 with TRBJ2-1; no definite D call. The V gene lost 7 bases and the J gene lost 5 bases, with 15 bases spanning the gap. Germline lookup yields CDR1 SQVTM and CDR2 ANQGSEA. The CDR3 totals 13 residues. CDR3 bases: TGCAGCGGCCCCGGGCCCCACCACAATGAGCAGTTCTTC. Translated: CSGPGPHHNEQFF.

In this sample, this clonotype turned up a few times. The chain couples TRBV28 to TRBJ2-5, with 8 positions matching TRBD2. J lost 4 bases, V lost 5 bases, and 12 bases had no gene match. Germline CDR1 is MDHEN and CDR2 is SYDVKM. The length of the CDR3 is 16 residues. The CDR3 nucleotides are TGTGCCAGCAGTCCCCACGGGGGGGCCAAAGGAGAGACCCAGTACTTC. As protein: CASSPHGGAKGETQYF.

This clonotype was observed at least ten times. The V gene is TRBV7-2, the J gene TRBJ2-1; no clear D gene. The CDR3 contains 15 residues. Trimming cost V 3 bases and J 1 base, with 10 bases left between them. Germline CDR1 is SGHTA and CDR2 is FQGNSA. DNA of the CDR3: TGTGCCAGCAGCTTGGAGATAGGTTCCTACAATGAGCAGTTCTTC. Its protein product is CASSLEIGSYNEQFF.

V is TRBV12-3 or TRBV12-4 and J is TRBJ2-7, with 14 bases aligning to TRBD2. Losses at the gene ends were 5 bases for V and 4 bases for J; bases not matched to a gene: 4. The CDR3 spans 15 residues. The CDR3 reads CASSPTSGGVYEQYF. The CDR3 nucleotides are TGTGCCAGCAGTCCGACTAGCGGGGGGGTTTACGAGCAGTACTTC.

This clonotype was counted only a few times. The chain combines TRBV5-1 with TRBJ2-6; 8 bases align to TRBD1. The length of the CDR3 is 17 residues. The J segment lost 2 bases and the V segment lost 4 bases, leaving 8 bases of the junction unmatched. The germline V gene has CDR1 SGHRS and CDR2 YFSETQ. CDR3 region: CASSEDRDVAGANVLTF. The CDR3 bases are TGCGCCAGCAGCGAGGACAGGGACGTTGCTGGGGCCAACGTCCTGACTTTC.